This T cell receptor (beta chain) was identified during a study of T cell changes during pregnancy in multiple sclerosis (dated by TCRdb to the late 2010s). Context from the whole study: The study examined how the T cell repertoire changed over the course of pregnancy in women with multiple sclerosis.

With regard to this clone: Its antigen is still unknown. The sample holds no much larger clone one base away, and base qualities are not on file.

Library preparation was by the immunoSEQ multiplex PCR assay. TCRdb's version of the immuneACCESS table is confined to in-frame rearrangements and falls short of the full clone set. An unresolved V gene accounts for under half of the shortfall where checked; the remainder is of unknown origin. The sample yields about 40,000 clones; roughly nine tenths were counted once. Clones ranked in the top ten supply approximately 8.3% of the sample. Via the germline V gene (reference sequence), CDR1 is PRHDT and CDR2 FYEKMQ. From V the trimming removes 6 bases and from J it removes 6 bases, while the gene matches leave 5 bases of the junction unaccounted for. Counted from cysteine to phenylalanine, this CDR3 has 14 amino acids. CDR3 DNA only is kept here, 42 bases in frame from base 1.

The material sequenced was CD8+ T cells from peripheral blood mononuclear cells, taken before pregnancy. This sequence was found in a female donor with multiple sclerosis, enrolled in a pregnancy study. The sequence links TRBV13 to TRBJ2-7, with 13 bases in between that match TRBD2. At the DNA level, the sequence is TGTGCCAGCAGTTTACGACTAGCGGGAGGCGAGCAGTACTTC. Its translation reads: CASSLRLAGGEQYF.